A selection of T cell receptor beta chains follows, all from one sample in a study of blood T cell repertoires in COVID-19. Produced via immunoSEQ multiplex PCR; TCRdb's table is partial and in-frame only. The sample shows approximately 24,000 clones, around nine tenths of them seen only once. Input material: peripheral blood. Receptors originate from a man aged 50-60 years with active COVID-19. Each CDR3 is given with its conserved first and last residue. Each record gives: V gene, D gene, clone size, J gene, CDR3 DNA, CDR3 protein. D genes are given only for firm matches. Rows give clone size only sometimes, using once, few, many, or a class for an expanded clone.

TRBV6-2/TRBV6-3	-	-	TRBJ2-7	TGTGCCAGCAGTTACCCAGCGGATAGCTCCTACGAGCAGTACTTC	CASSYPADSSYEQYF
TRBV6-2/TRBV6-3	-	-	TRBJ2-3	TGTGCCAGCAGTTACTCGAGAGGGGGTTCGGGAGATACGCAGTATTTT	CASSYSRGGSGDTQYF
TRBV7-8	TRBD2	-	TRBJ2-1	TGTGCCAGCAGCTCTCGGGGGGGCCGGGACAATGAGCAGTTCTTC	CASSSRGGRDNEQFF
TRBV6-4	TRBD2	once	TRBJ2-3	TGTGCCAGCAGTGACTCGGGAGGGCCAGATACGCAGTATTTT	CASSDSGGPDTQYF
TRBV5-1	TRBD2	-	TRBJ2-3	TGCGCCAGCAGCCAGACTAGCCCGAGGGATACGCAGTATTTT	CASSQTSPRDTQYF
TRBV11-3	-	-	TRBJ1-1	TGTGCCAGCAGCTTAGTAAGTCTCAGGGGTGGCACTGAAGCTTTCTTT	CASSLVSLRGGTEAFF
TRBV7-2	-	-	TRBJ1-1	TGTGCCAGCAGCGTCGGACACCAGAACACTGAAGCTTTCTTT	CASSVGHQNTEAFF
TRBV19	-	-	TRBJ2-5	TGTGCCAGTAGTGTTTCCGGGGAGACCCAGTACTTC	CASSVSGETQYF
TRBV7-9	-	once	TRBJ2-3	TGTGCCAGCAGCTTGGCGGGTAGCACAGATACGCAGTATTTT	CASSLAGSTDTQYF
TRBV7-8	-	-	TRBJ1-5	TGTGCCAGCAAGCCGGGAATGAAAGAAATTAGCAATCAGCCCCAGCATTTT	CASKPGMKEISNQPQHF
TRBV3-1/TRBV3-2	TRBD1	-	TRBJ2-7	TGTGCCAGCAGCCATCGGGACAGGGCGCTCGAGCAGTACTTC	CASSHRDRALEQYF
TRBV5-1	TRBD1	-	TRBJ1-1	TGCGCCAGCAGCTCCCGGGACAGCTACATGAACACTGAAGCTTTCTTT	CASSSRDSYMNTEAFF
TRBV29-1	TRBD1	few	TRBJ2-3	TGCAGCGCCACAGGGGCAGGGACAGATACGCAGTATTTT	CSATGAGTDTQYF
TRBV5-1	TRBD2	-	TRBJ2-7	TGCGCCAGCAGCTTGGTACTAGCGGACCTCCACGAGCAGTACTTC	CASSLVLADLHEQYF
TRBV2	TRBD2	-	TRBJ2-1	TGTGCCAGCAGTATCCTAGCGGGAAAGGGCAATGAGCAGTTCTTC	CASSILAGKGNEQFF
TRBV7-9	-	once	TRBJ1-6	TGTGCCAGCAGCTTAGGGGGCAGCAGGGTAGATAATTCACCCCTCCACTTT	CASSLGGSRVDNSPLHF
TRBV6-1	-	-	TRBJ2-7	TGTGCCAGCAGTGAAGTAGCAGGGAGGAGCCACGAGCAGTACTTC	CASSEVAGRSHEQYF
TRBV27	TRBD1	-	TRBJ1-5	TGTGCCAGCAGTTTTGGAGGGGGCTGGAATCAGCCCCAGCATTTT	CASSFGGGWNQPQHF
TRBV27	TRBD1	-	TRBJ2-5	TGTGCCAGCAGTCACTCGCCCGGACAGGGTATAAAGACCCAGTACTTC	CASSHSPGQGIKTQYF
TRBV30	TRBD1	few	TRBJ2-1	TGTGCCTGGAGTGCCGGGACAGGGGGAGAGAATGAGCAGTTCTTC	CAWSAGTGGENEQFF
TRBV7-9	TRBD1	once	TRBJ1-4	TGTGCCAGCAGCTTAGCGCCCAGGGGGTCGGGAACTAATGAAAAACTGTTTTTT	CASSLAPRGSGTNEKLFF
TRBV7-6	TRBD2	-	TRBJ2-1	TGTGCCAGCAGCTCACGAATAGCGGGGGCCACTTTGAATGAGCAGTTCTTC	CASSSRIAGATLNEQFF
TRBV5-1	TRBD2	-	TRBJ2-1	TGCGCCAGCAGCTTCACTAGCGGGGGCTACAATGAGCAGTTCTTC	CASSFTSGGYNEQFF
TRBV7-2	TRBD1	once	TRBJ2-7	TGTGCCAGCAGCGGGGGGACAGGGTACTACGAGCAGTACTTC	CASSGGTGYYEQYF
TRBV11-2	-	-	TRBJ2-7	TGTGCCAGCCGGTCTCTGGGCGGGCGGCAAAACTCCTACGAGCAGTACTTC	CASRSLGGRQNSYEQYF
TRBV15	TRBD1	-	TRBJ1-1	TGTGCCACCAGCAGTCAGGGGGCCGAGGCTGAAGCTTTCTTT	CATSSQGAEAEAFF
TRBV9	-	-	TRBJ2-5	TGTGCCAGCAGCGTAGGTGGCAGAATCACACAAGAGACCCAGTACTTC	CASSVGGRITQETQYF
TRBV18	-	-	TRBJ1-2	TGTGCCAGCTCACCATTTGCCCAGGGGAATAACTATGGCTACACCTTC	CASSPFAQGNNYGYTF
TRBV4-3	-	-	TRBJ1-4	TGCGCCAGCAGCCAGGCGGCCCGATCTGAAAAACTGTTTTTT	CASSQAARSEKLFF
TRBV20-1	-	-	TRBJ1-5	TGCAGTGCTAGTCAAGGAGGAGGCAATCAGCCCCAGCATTTT	CSASQGGGNQPQHF
TRBV30	TRBD1	-	TRBJ1-2	TGTGCCTGGAGACCTGGACAGGGGGCGCGTTATGGCTACACCTTC	CAWRPGQGARYGYTF
TRBV27	TRBD1	-	TRBJ1-1	TGTGCCAGCAGCCCAGGGGGTTTTAACACTGAAGCTTTCTTT	CASSPGGFNTEAFF
TRBV9	-	-	TRBJ2-7	TGTGCCAGCAGCGTAGTTCCCCAGACTAGTCTGTTGTACGAGCAGTACTTC	CASSVVPQTSLLYEQYF
TRBV30	TRBD2	-	TRBJ2-7	TGTGCCTGGAGTGTAAGGCGAGTGGGACTAGCGGGAGGGAGCTCCTACGAGCAGTACTTC	CAWSVRRVGLAGGSSYEQYF
TRBV5-1	-	once	TRBJ1-2	TGCGCCAGCAGCTCAGGGGACGGACTTCTGTACTATGGCTACACCTTC	CASSSGDGLLYYGYTF
TRBV14	-	-	TRBJ2-2	TGTGCCAGCAGCCAGTCCGGTCTCGGGGAGCTGTTTTTT	CASSQSGLGELFF
TRBV6-6	-	-	TRBJ1-3	TGTGCCAGCAGTTACAGGGGCTCTGGAAACACCATATATTTT	CASSYRGSGNTIYF
TRBV30	-	-	TRBJ1-1	TGTGCCTGGAGTGCAAATTCCTGGGAGGGGACTGAAGCTTTCTTT	CAWSANSWEGTEAFF
TRBV5-1	TRBD1	-	TRBJ1-1	TGCGCCAGCAGCTTAAGACAGGGACCGTCCGTGAACACTGAAGCTTTCTTT	CASSLRQGPSVNTEAFF